This TCR beta chain was identified during a study of T cell clones after liver transplantation. Turning to the study itself: TCRbeta sequencing after a pre-transplant mixed lymphocyte reaction identified graft-donor-reactive clones, later tracked in post-transplant blood.

The method was immunoSEQ multiplex PCR; TCRdb's version includes in-frame clones alone and lacks a portion of them. Among about 74,000 clones listed, about four fifths were seen once. The germline CDR1 and CDR2 sequences are LNHDA and SQIVND (reference sequence). This CDR3 spans 12 amino acids. V gave up 5 bases and J gave up 7 bases, with 9 bases separating them. This TCR came from a human donor who received a liver transplant. The input for sequencing was CD4+ T cells from blood, taken before liver transplant. This sequence joins TRBV19 and TRBJ1-3; D is ambiguous. CDR3 DNA: TGTGCCAGTAGTGCCCTCCAGAACACCATATATTTT. Residues: CASSALQNTIYF.